Sequencing of this TCR beta chain was carried out in a study of CD8 T cells in Susac syndrome. CDR1 and CDR2 (germline): SQVTM, ANQGSEA. V was cut by 6 bases and J by 5 bases, with 13 bases left in between. This CDR3 spans 13 amino acids. RNA amounts of about 0.5 to 1 ug underwent reverse transcription with random hexamers. The immunoSEQ assay covered 54 Vbeta and 13 Jbeta segments for CDR3. TCRdb independently ran MiXCR on the immunoSEQ multiplex PCR reads; one entry per CDR3 protein. The sample has approximately 150,000 distinct CDR3 sequences; 95% are singletons. The TCR comes from a human donor with multiple sclerosis. The chain links TRBV29-1 to TRBJ1-4; D unresolved. What was sequenced was CD4+ T cells from PBMCs. CDR3 bases: TGCAGCGTCTTAGACGTGGGGAATGAAAAACTGTTTTTT. Amino acids: CSVLDVGNEKLFF.